The 30 T cell receptor beta chains presented below share a single source sample, sequenced in a study of radiation and T cells in renal cell carcinoma. This table comes from immunoSEQ multiplex PCR, and its TCRdb copy is limited to in-frame clones, with some not included. The sample lists about 130,000 clones, nearly 90% occurring once. Time point described: baseline pretreatment blood. Treatment here: 15 Gy SBRT to primary tumor, nephrectomy 4 weeks later. Sequencing was performed on blood, taken from a patient whose treatment included radiotherapy and nephrectomy. These receptors came from a woman in her 50s with renal cell carcinoma.

The V and J genes are TRBV30 and TRBJ1-5; 8 bases are shared with TRBD1. CDR3 length: 15 amino acids. The V gene's germline CDR1 is GTSNPN and CDR2 SVGIG (reference sequence). J was trimmed by 4 bases and V by 3 bases; bases with no gene match: 8. CDR3: CAWSDQDRDNQPQHF. The CDR3 DNA reads TGTGCCTGGAGCGACCAGGACAGGGATAATCAGCCCCAGCATTTT.

V usage is TRBV5-1 and J usage is TRBJ2-3, with TRBD2 matching 8 bases. V dropped 1 base and J dropped 3; count of bases not matched to a gene: 4. The CDR3 runs to 15 residues. CDR1 is SGHRS and CDR2 is YFSETQ in the germline V gene. CDR3 bases: TGCGCCAGCAGCTTGTCGGGGGGGCCAACAGATACGCAGTATTTT. Its protein product is CASSLSGGPTDTQYF.

J is TRBJ1-3 and V is TRBV19; D ambiguous. The V and J ends lost 7 bases and 8 bases respectively, with 12 bases between them. Germline V lookup: CDR1 LNHDA, CDR2 SQIVND (reference sequence). The CDR3 spans 12 residues. CDR3 residues: CASNQLGDTIYF. CDR3 coding DNA: TGTGCCAGTAACCAGCTCGGGGACACCATATATTTT. The variable domain in full, with the rest retrieved from reference TRBV19 and TRBJ1-3, is DGGITQSPKYLFRKEGQNVTLSCEQNLNHDAMYWYRQDPGQGLRLIYYSQIVNDFQKGDIAEGYSVSREKKESFPLTVTSAQKNPTAFYLCASNQLGDTIYFGEGSWLTVV.

This chain uses TRBV5-1 with TRBJ2-7; D might be TRBD1 (6 bases). V lost 0 bases and J 5 bases, leaving 12 bases between the germline ends. CDR3 size: 14 residues. CDR1 is SGHRS, CDR2 YFSETQ, per germline. CDR3 sequence: CASSLDRANHEQYF. The CDR3 region has the DNA TGCGCCAGCAGCTTGGACAGGGCAAACCACGAGCAGTACTTC.

This clone has a single count. J is TRBJ2-1 and V is TRBV13, with TRBD1 matching over 9 bases. The germline V gene encodes CDR1 PRHDT and CDR2 FYEKMQ (reference sequence). V was pared by 5 bases and J by 2 bases, with 4 bases of the junction left unmatched. This CDR3 has 15 residues. The CDR3 DNA reads TGTGCCAGCAGCCGTACAGGGGGCGCCTACAATGAGCAGTTCTTC. Translation: CASSRTGGAYNEQFF.

The chain carries TRBV6-9 and TRBJ1-2, with D unresolved. CDR1 is MNHGY, CDR2 SVAAGI, per germline. V lost 7 bases and J lost 6, with 18 bases in between. This CDR3 has 14 amino acids. CDR3 sequence: CASTIDALGDGYTF. The CDR3 DNA is TGTGCCAGCACCATTGACGCGCTCGGCGATGGCTACACCTTC.

The chain couples TRBV5-4 to TRBJ2-7; D possibly corresponds to TRBD1 (6 bases). The CDR3 covers 13 residues. V was trimmed by 4 bases and J by 1 base, leaving 9 bases between them. Germline-derived CDR1 and CDR2 are SGHNT and YYREEE (reference sequence). CDR3 DNA: TGTGCCAGCAGCCCAGGGGCGTCCTACGAGCAGTACTTC. Protein product: CASSPGASYEQYF.

This chain links TRBV29-1 with TRBJ2-7, with D perhaps assigned TRBD1 or TRBD2 (5 bases each). This CDR3 has 12 residues. The V end was cut by 5 bases, the J end by 6 bases, with 14 bases between. Germline CDR1 is SQVTM and CDR2 is ANQGSEA. CDR3 protein: CSVQGPGLEQYF. The DNA of the CDR3 is TGCAGCGTTCAGGGTCCGGGGCTCGAGCAGTACTTC.

The chain carries TRBV5-8 and TRBJ2-1, with D uncertain. The CDR3 covers 14 residues. Per germline, CDR1 SGHTS and CDR2 YDEGEE. V lost 4 bases and J 7 bases, leaving 15 bases between the germline ends. The DNA for the CDR3 is TGTGCCAGCAGCCCCGGGCCGGAGTTAAATGAGCAGTTCTTC. Translated: CASSPGPELNEQFF.

The V call is TRBV14, the J call TRBJ2-1; D is perhaps TRBD2 (7 bases). Germline CDR1 SGHDN, CDR2 FVKESK. The CDR3 contains 14 residues. Deletions cut 3 bases from V and 2 bases from J, with 8 bases between. The CDR3: CASSQGGPYNEQFF. The CDR3 DNA sequence: TGTGCCAGCAGCCAGGGGGGGCCCTACAATGAGCAGTTCTTC.

This sequence joins TRBV5-8 and TRBJ1-2; 9 bases match TRBD1. The trim removed 5 bases at V and 5 bases at J, leaving 4 bases unmatched. Germline lookup yields CDR1 SGHTS and CDR2 YDEGEE. The CDR3 is 13 amino acids. The CDR3 coding sequence is TGTGCCAGCAGATCCGGACAGGGGTATGGCTACACCTTC. It encodes CASRSGQGYGYTF.

The V call is TRBV18, the J call TRBJ2-5; TRBD2 might be the D (6 bases). The length of the CDR3 is 14 residues. Between the trimmed V and J ends, which lost 1 base and 5 bases, there was a span of 11 bases. The V gene's germline CDR1 is KGHSH and CDR2 LQKENI. CDR3 region: CASSPRDSGETQYF. In nucleotides, the CDR3 is TGTGCCAGCTCACCACGCGACAGCGGGGAGACCCAGTACTTC.

This chain joins TRBV19 and TRBJ1-1; D ambiguous. The CDR3 has 13 residues. The V gene lost 8 bases and the J gene lost 0 bases, with 10 bases spanning the gap. The V gene's germline CDR1 is LNHDA and CDR2 SQIVND (reference sequence). DNA for the CDR3: TGTGCCAGTGGGAACACCATGAACACTGAAGCTTTCTTT. Protein product: CASGNTMNTEAFF.

The chain is built from TRBV5-6 and TRBJ2-2, with a tentative D call TRBD1 (5 bases). The CDR3 sequence is 16 residues long. V lost 4 bases and J lost 4, with 17 bases in between. Germline V gives CDR1 SGHDT, CDR2 YYEEEE. This CDR3 reads CASSLQMGQSTGELFF. In DNA form, the CDR3 reads TGTGCCAGCAGCCTTCAAATGGGGCAAAGCACCGGGGAGCTGTTTTTT. Using reference TRBV5-6 and TRBJ2-2 for the parts outside the CDR3, the full variable domain is DAGVTQSPTHLIKTRGQQVTLRCSPKSGHDTVSWYQQALGQGPQFIFQYYEEEERQRGNFPDRFSGHQFPNYSSELNVNALLLGDSALYLCASSLQMGQSTGELFFGEGSRLTVL.

The chain couples TRBV5-6 to TRBJ1-1; tentative D call: TRBD1 (5 bases). Between the trimmed V and J ends, which lost 0 bases and 4 bases, there was a span of 10 bases. CDR3 length equals 14 residues. Germline assignment: CDR1 SGHDT and CDR2 YYEEEE. CDR3 in amino acids: CASSLGGRGTEAFF. The CDR3 DNA sequence: TGTGCCAGCAGCTTGGGAGGGAGGGGCACTGAAGCTTTCTTT.

The V call is TRBV6-5, the J call TRBJ1-3; unclear D gene. Between the trimmed V and J ends, which lost 8 bases and 0 bases, there was a span of 14 bases. The germline gives CDR1 MNHEY, CDR2 SVGAGI. This CDR3 spans 15 amino acids. The DNA for the CDR3 is TGTGCCAGCCGGACTGTCACCAGCTCTGGAAACACCATATATTTT. It codes for CASRTVTSSGNTIYF.

The CDR3 spells CATYLAGGQQFF. CDR3 sequence (DNA): TGTGCCACCTACCTAGCGGGGGGGCAACAGTTCTTC. V and J are TRBV6-6 and TRBJ2-1, with 12 bases fitting TRBD2. The V and J ends lost 10 bases and 13 bases, in that order; junction bases with no gene match: 8. The length of the CDR3 is 12 residues. Germline-derived CDR1 and CDR2 are MNHNY and SVGAGI (reference sequence).

This chain links TRBV19 with TRBJ1-6, with 7 bases aligning to TRBD1. The ends lost 4 bases at V and 8 bases at J; junction bases unmatched: 8. Germline CDR1 is LNHDA and CDR2 is SQIVND (reference sequence). This CDR3 contains 15 residues. CDR3: CASSTTGDWDSPLHF. The DNA for the CDR3 is TGTGCCAGTAGTACAACAGGGGATTGGGATTCACCCCTCCACTTT.

This chain links TRBV27 with TRBJ1-4; D unclear. Germline V gene sequence: CDR1 MNHEY, CDR2 SMNVEV (reference sequence). The V and J ends lost 6 bases and 6 bases respectively, with 17 bases between them. This CDR3 is 15 amino acids long. CDR3 coding DNA: TGTGCCAGCAGCCCGGGGAATATGGACCATGAAAAACTGTTTTTT. It yields the protein CASSPGNMDHEKLFF. Using reference TRBV27 and TRBJ1-4 for the parts outside the CDR3, the full variable domain is EAQVTQNPRYLITVTGKKLTVTCSQNMNHEYMSWYRQDPGLGLRQIYYSMNVEVTDKGDVPEGYKVSRKEKRNFPLILESPSPNQTSLYFCASSPGNMDHEKLFFGSGTQLSVL.

The V gene is TRBV7-6, the J gene TRBJ2-3, with TRBD1 matching 8 bases. The CDR3 runs to 14 residues. With V trimmed by 3 bases and J by 1 base, 0 bases remained unmatched. Germline-derived CDR1 and CDR2 are SGHVS and FNYEAQ. The CDR3 loop is CASSLTGGTDTQYF. The CDR3, as DNA: TGTGCCAGCAGCTTGACAGGGGGCACAGATACGCAGTATTTT.

This clone was observed a single time. The chain employs TRBV5-6 and TRBJ2-3; 9 bases are a match to TRBD1. The CDR3 loop spans 15 amino acids. With V trimmed by 5 bases and J by 4 bases, 8 bases remained unmatched. Germline V gene data show CDR1 as SGHDT and CDR2 as YYEEEE. CDR3 in amino acids: CASRPGTGYSDTQYF. CDR3 coding DNA: TGTGCCAGCAGACCCGGGACAGGGTATTCAGATACGCAGTATTTT.

This chain uses TRBV7-9 with TRBJ1-2, with D perhaps matching TRBD1 (6 bases). The CDR3 sequence is 14 residues long. Germline V gene sequence: CDR1 SEHNR, CDR2 FQNEAQ (reference sequence). Deletions cut 2 bases from V and 5 bases from J, with 12 bases between. CDR3 in DNA: TGTGCCAGCAGCTTATCCTCAGGGGAATATGGCTACACCTTC. Its translation is CASSLSSGEYGYTF.

V is TRBV4-3 and J is TRBJ1-1; 9 positions agree with TRBD1. Trimming took 3 bases from V and 5 from J; bases not matched to a gene: 4. This CDR3 is built from 14 residues. Germline CDR1 LGHNA, CDR2 YSLEER. CDR3 amino acids: CASSHNRGPTEAFF. The CDR3 nucleotides read TGCGCCAGCAGCCACAACAGGGGGCCAACTGAAGCTTTCTTT.

The V gene is TRBV7-9, the J gene TRBJ1-1, with D possibly TRBD1 on 6 matching bases. The CDR3 sequence is 13 residues long. In germline, CDR1 is SEHNR, CDR2 FQNEAQ (reference sequence). Trimming shortened V by 1 base and J by 7 bases, and 10 bases separated the two germline ends. The DNA for the CDR3 is TGTGCCAGCAGCTTAGGCAGGGGTGGTGAAGCTTTCTTT. It encodes CASSLGRGGEAFF. The variable domain in full, with the rest retrieved from reference TRBV7-9 and TRBJ1-1, is DTGVSQNPRHKITKRGQNVTFRCDPISEHNRLYWYRQTLGQGPEFLTYFQNEAQLEKSRLLSDRFSAERPKGSFSTLEIQRTEQGDSAMYLCASSLGRGGEAFFGQGTRLTVV.

V and J are TRBV27 and TRBJ2-5; D is uncertain. The CDR3 consists of 12 residues. Per germline, CDR1 MNHEY and CDR2 SMNVEV (reference sequence). Trimming stripped 8 bases from V and 5 bases from J, with 12 bases between. The CDR3 bases are TGTGCCAGCGGGCAGCCTACGGAGACCCAGTACTTC. This encodes CASGQPTETQYF.

The gene calls are TRBV5-1 and TRBJ2-5; TRBD1 is a possible D gene (5 bases). V lost 1 base, J lost 2 bases, and 12 bases lay in between. Germline assignment: CDR1 SGHRS and CDR2 YFSETQ. This CDR3 has 15 amino acids. CDR3 region: CASSLSSPGQETQYF. As DNA, the CDR3 is TGCGCCAGCAGCTTGAGCTCTCCAGGGCAAGAGACCCAGTACTTC.

This chain connects TRBV5-1 to TRBJ2-1, with D unresolved. With 4 bases removed from V and 6 bases from J, the gap between germline ends came to 17 bases. The CDR3 sequence is 15 residues long. Germline V gives CDR1 SGHRS, CDR2 YFSETQ. CDR3 in DNA: TGCGCCAGCAGCAAACCCAGTCCAGGCGGCAATGAGCAGTTCTTC. This codes for CASSKPSPGGNEQFF.

The chain combines TRBV7-6 with TRBJ1-1; 10 bases are a match to TRBD1. The germline CDR1 and CDR2 sequences are SGHVS and FNYEAQ. Trimming at V came to 6 bases and at J to 5 bases, leaving 3 bases not matched to a gene. The CDR3 sequence is 13 residues long. CDR3 in amino acids: CASRDRGVTEAFF. CDR3 DNA sequence: TGTGCCAGCAGGGACAGGGGGGTAACTGAAGCTTTCTTT.

The rearrangement uses TRBV29-1 and TRBJ1-1; the D is unclear. Germline V gene sequence: CDR1 SQVTM, CDR2 ANQGSEA. The V and J ends lost 3 bases and 7 bases respectively, with 6 bases between them. This CDR3 contains 10 residues. In nucleotides, the CDR3 is TGCAGCGTTGACCGGGATGAAGCTTTCTTT. It encodes CSVDRDEAFF.

The chain recombines TRBV5-1 with TRBJ2-5; D perhaps matches TRBD1 (5 bases). This CDR3 has 14 residues. The ends were cut back, 2 bases at V and 4 bases at J, with 12 bases in the middle. Per the germline V gene, CDR1 is SGHRS and CDR2 is YFSETQ. Written as DNA, the CDR3 is TGCGCCAGCAGCTTACCAGGGCAGGGAGAGACCCAGTACTTC. This translates into CASSLPGQGETQYF.